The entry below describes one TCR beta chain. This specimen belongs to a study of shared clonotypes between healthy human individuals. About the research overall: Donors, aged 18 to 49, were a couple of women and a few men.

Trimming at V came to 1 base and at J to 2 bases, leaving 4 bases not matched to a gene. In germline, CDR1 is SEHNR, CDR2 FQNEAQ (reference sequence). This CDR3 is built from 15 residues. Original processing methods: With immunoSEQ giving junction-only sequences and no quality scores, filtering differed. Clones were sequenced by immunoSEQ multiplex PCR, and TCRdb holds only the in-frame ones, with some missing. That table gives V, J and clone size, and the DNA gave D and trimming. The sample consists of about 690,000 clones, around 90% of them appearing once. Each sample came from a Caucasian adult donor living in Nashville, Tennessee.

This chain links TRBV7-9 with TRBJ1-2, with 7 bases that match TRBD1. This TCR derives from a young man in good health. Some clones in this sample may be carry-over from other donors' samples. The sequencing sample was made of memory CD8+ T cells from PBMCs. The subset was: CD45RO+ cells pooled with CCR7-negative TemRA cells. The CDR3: CASSLGQGKNYGYTF. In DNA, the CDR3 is TGTGCCAGCAGCTTAGGACAGGGCAAGAACTATGGCTACACCTTC.